This TCR beta chain was observed in a study of blood T cell repertoires in COVID-19. Original processing notes: Researchers report that nucleated cell counts were estimated from reference gene primer amplification. The protocol was immunoSEQ multiplex PCR, while the TCRdb copy is restricted to in-frame clones and leaves out a portion. That table gives V, J and clone size, and the DNA gave D and trimming. The sample yields about 480,000 clones, about 91% seen once. The CDR3 runs 13 residues. Germline-derived CDR1 and CDR2 are LNHDA and SQIVND (reference sequence). Between the trimmed V and J ends, which lost 9 bases and 3 bases, there was a span of 12 bases.

The sample comprised peripheral blood. This chain connects TRBV19 to TRBJ1-5; D is possibly TRBD1 (6 bases). The TCR was taken from a man aged 18 to 30 with COVID-19, enrolled during active disease. The CDR3 reads CASTGTTNQPQHF. CDR3 DNA: TGTGCCAGCACCGGGACAACCAATCAGCCCCAGCATTTT.